This is a list of T cell receptor beta chains from one sample in a study of tumor-infiltrating lymphocytes in primary liver carcinoma. TCRdb re-derived calls from the multiplex PCR reads in MiXCR, one entry per CDR3 protein. There are tens of thousands of distinct CDR3 sequences in the sample; approximately 70% occur only once, and about 39% lies in the top ten. Input material: liver tumor tissue from sampling region 1. These receptors were taken from a man aged 35 to 55 with primary liver carcinoma and hepatitis B virus infection. The CDR3 runs from the conserved cysteine through the conserved F or W. The D gene is left open where the match is weak. Not every row has a clone size; where given, it reads once, few, many or a size class.

d_gene: -
v_gene: TRBV5-1
abundance: -
j_gene: TRBJ2-3
CDR3nt: TGCGCCAGCAGCTTGGCAGCACGTTATAGCACAGATACGCAGTATTTT
CDR3aa: CASSLAARYSTDTQYF

d_gene: -
v_gene: TRBV11-2
abundance: -
j_gene: TRBJ1-4
CDR3nt: TGTGCCAGCTGCTTAGACAGGTTCGCTTATGAAAAACTGTTTTTT
CDR3aa: CASCLDRFAYEKLFF

d_gene: -
v_gene: TRBV5-1
abundance: -
j_gene: TRBJ2-3
CDR3nt: TGCGCCAACAGCTTGGCTACAGATATGCAGTATTTT
CDR3aa: CANSLATDMQYF

d_gene: -
v_gene: TRBV28
abundance: -
j_gene: TRBJ1-5
CDR3nt: TGTACCAACAGCCCCCTGACAGGAACCCAGCCCCAGCATTTT
CDR3aa: CTNSPLTGTQPQHF

d_gene: -
v_gene: TRBV11-2
abundance: -
j_gene: TRBJ2-1
CDR3nt: TGTGCCAGCAGCTTAGTTGCAGGAGTCGTCGATGAGCAGTTCTTC
CDR3aa: CASSLVAGVVDEQFF

d_gene: TRBD2
v_gene: TRBV6-1
abundance: -
j_gene: TRBJ2-2
CDR3nt: TGTGCCAGCGGAGAAGGACTAGCTAGAACCGGGGAGCTATTTTTT
CDR3aa: CASGEGLARTGELFF

d_gene: TRBD1
v_gene: TRBV20-1
abundance: -
j_gene: TRBJ1-1
CDR3nt: TGCAGTGCTAGAGATCCCGGGACAGGGGGATACACTGAAGCTTTCTTT
CDR3aa: CSARDPGTGGYTEAFF

d_gene: TRBD1
v_gene: TRBV19
abundance: -
j_gene: TRBJ1-4
CDR3nt: TGTGCCAGTATACCCTCAGGGGGCGCGGTTGAAAAACTGTTTTTT
CDR3aa: CASIPSGGAVEKLFF

d_gene: -
v_gene: TRBV11-2
abundance: -
j_gene: TRBJ2-5
CDR3nt: TGTGCCAGCAGCATAGCGAGGCTAGTCCTGGGAAAAAGAGAGACCCAGTACTTC
CDR3aa: CASSIARLVLGKRETQYF

d_gene: -
v_gene: TRBV5-5
abundance: few
j_gene: TRBJ2-1
CDR3nt: TGTGCCAGCAGCCCTGGACAGCGTTCCTACAATAAGCACTTCTTC
CDR3aa: CASSPGQRSYNKHFF

d_gene: -
v_gene: TRBV5-1
abundance: -
j_gene: TRBJ1-1
CDR3nt: TGCGCCAGCAGCTTGGATTTTAGGGGGAACTCTGAAGCTTTCTTT
CDR3aa: CASSLDFRGNSEAFF

d_gene: -
v_gene: TRBV19
abundance: -
j_gene: TRBJ2-1
CDR3nt: TGTGTCAGTAGTGAATACAATGAGCAGTTCTTC
CDR3aa: CVSSEYNEQFF

d_gene: TRBD2
v_gene: TRBV29-1
abundance: once
j_gene: TRBJ2-7
CDR3nt: TGCAGCGCTGTTTTAGCGGGAGCATTCTACGAACAATACTTC
CDR3aa: CSAVLAGAFYEQYF

d_gene: -
v_gene: TRBV11-2
abundance: -
j_gene: TRBJ2-1
CDR3nt: TGTGCGAGCAGCCCCTCCCACAATAAGCAGTTCTTT
CDR3aa: CASSPSHNKQFF

d_gene: TRBD1
v_gene: TRBV6-2/TRBV6-3
abundance: -
j_gene: TRBJ1-2
CDR3nt: TGTGACAGTAGTTATCGGGACAGAAAAAACTATGGCTACACCTTC
CDR3aa: CDSSYRDRKNYGYTF

d_gene: -
v_gene: TRBV11-2
abundance: many
j_gene: TRBJ2-3
CDR3nt: TGTGCCAGCAGGCCGACGGCGTCTAGCACAGATACGCAGTATTTT
CDR3aa: CASRPTASSTDTQYF

d_gene: -
v_gene: TRBV13
abundance: many
j_gene: TRBJ2-7
CDR3nt: TGTGCCAGCAGCTTAGGACAGGGTCAGTACTTC
CDR3aa: CASSLGQGQYF

d_gene: -
v_gene: TRBV11-2
abundance: -
j_gene: TRBJ2-7
CDR3nt: TGTGCCAGCAGCTTAAGAGAGTGGGTCCAGCAGTACTTC
CDR3aa: CASSLREWVQQYF

d_gene: -
v_gene: TRBV7-9
abundance: -
j_gene: TRBJ2-7
CDR3nt: TGTACCAGCAGCTCTCGGGACTACGAGCAGTACTTC
CDR3aa: CTSSSRDYEQYF

d_gene: -
v_gene: TRBV11-2
abundance: -
j_gene: TRBJ1-5
CDR3nt: TGTGCTAGCGGCTTAGGTAGCGGACAGCCCCAGCATTTT
CDR3aa: CASGLGSGQPQHF

d_gene: -
v_gene: TRBV29-1
abundance: -
j_gene: TRBJ2-3
CDR3nt: TGCAGCGCCGTGCGGGAAATAATCACAGATACGCAGTATTTT
CDR3aa: CSAVREIITDTQYF

d_gene: -
v_gene: TRBV25-1
abundance: -
j_gene: TRBJ2-5
CDR3nt: TGTGCCAGCAGTGGATATGAGTTAGATACCCAGTACTTC
CDR3aa: CASSGYELDTQYF

d_gene: -
v_gene: TRBV20-1
abundance: many
j_gene: TRBJ2-1
CDR3nt: TGCAGTGCTAGACCGTACAATTACAATGAGCAGTTCTTC
CDR3aa: CSARPYNYNEQFF

d_gene: -
v_gene: TRBV29-1
abundance: medium-sized
j_gene: TRBJ1-2
CDR3nt: TGCAGCGTTAGAGTCAACTACGCTGGCTACACCTTC
CDR3aa: CSVRVNYAGYTF

d_gene: TRBD1
v_gene: TRBV5-1
abundance: -
j_gene: TRBJ2-7
CDR3nt: TGCGCCAGTAGCTTAAGGGACAGGGGGCCGTACGAGCAGTACTTC
CDR3aa: CASSLRDRGPYEQYF

d_gene: TRBD1
v_gene: TRBV11-2
abundance: -
j_gene: TRBJ1-4
CDR3nt: TGTGCCAGCAGCAAGACTCCAGGGGGAGCAAATGAAAAACTCTTTTTC
CDR3aa: CASSKTPGGANEKLFF

d_gene: -
v_gene: TRBV11-3
abundance: -
j_gene: TRBJ2-1
CDR3nt: TGTGCCAGTAGCGAAACGGACAGTAAGCATTTCTTC
CDR3aa: CASSETDSKHFF

d_gene: TRBD1
v_gene: TRBV11-3
abundance: many
j_gene: TRBJ2-7
CDR3nt: TGTGCCAGCAGCTTAGGGACAGGGCTCAACGAGCAGTACTTC
CDR3aa: CASSLGTGLNEQYF

d_gene: -
v_gene: TRBV6-6
abundance: -
j_gene: TRBJ2-7
CDR3nt: TGTGACAGCAGTCACGACACCTGCGGGAACTACGAGCAGTATTTC
CDR3aa: CDSSHDTCGNYEQYF

d_gene: TRBD1
v_gene: TRBV5-6
abundance: medium-sized
j_gene: TRBJ2-2
CDR3nt: TGTGCCAGCAGTCCCGGGACAGGGGTCACCGGGGAGCTGTTTTTT
CDR3aa: CASSPGTGVTGELFF

d_gene: -
v_gene: TRBV6-6
abundance: -
j_gene: TRBJ1-5
CDR3nt: TGTGCCTGCAGCTACTCGCGTAGGACCAATCAGCCCCAGCATTTT
CDR3aa: CACSYSRRTNQPQHF

d_gene: -
v_gene: TRBV11-2
abundance: -
j_gene: TRBJ2-2
CDR3nt: TGTGCCAGCGGCTTTAGGCGATCGAACACCGGGGAACTGTTTTTT
CDR3aa: CASGFRRSNTGELFF

d_gene: -
v_gene: TRBV6-6
abundance: -
j_gene: TRBJ2-1
CDR3nt: TGTGCCAGCAGTCAGGATCCCGACCAGACAATGGGGTTCTTC
CDR3aa: CASSQDPDQTMGFF